This T cell receptor (beta chain) was obtained from a study of cytomegalovirus exposure and HLA in healthy donors. Concerning this clone: The antigen is undetermined.

Primers included in the PCR were 60 Vbeta and 13 Jbeta primers. Clones were sequenced by immunoSEQ multiplex PCR, and TCRdb holds only the in-frame ones, with some missing. Of roughly 140,000 clones listed, approximately 80% are singletons. Trimming removed 5 bases from V and 3 bases from J; junction bases left unmatched: 9. This CDR3 has 16 amino acids. The germline gives CDR1 SGHNT, CDR2 YYREEE (reference sequence). Study-level points and caveats: Being productive about 90% or about 30% of the time was typical of most TCR beta V segments in an earlier analysis. Later analysis demonstrated an association between a missense DCLRE1C variant and TCR beta V- and J-gene trimming.

The chain is built from TRBV5-4 and TRBJ2-3, with 10 bases aligning to TRBD1. The TCR was taken from a woman in her forties in good health and CMV-seropositive. Material: PBMCs. The DNA of the CDR3 is TGTGCCAGCAGAAAGACAGGGGGCGCGTCTACAGATACGCAGTATTTT. It encodes CASRKTGGASTDTQYF.